This TCR beta chain was obtained from a study of PD-L1 blockade in urothelial cancer. Study observations and caveats: Survival was better when pretreatment blood TCR clonality fell below the median.

This clone was picked up a small number of times. Its antigen is currently unknown. Germline CDR1 is LNHDA and CDR2 is SQIVND (reference sequence). V trimming: 5 bases; J trimming: 7 bases; junction bases outside the gene matches: 6. CDR3 size: 14 residues. This table comes from immunoSEQ multiplex PCR, and its TCRdb copy is limited to in-frame clones, with some not included. The sample includes about 91,000 clones, roughly nine tenths seen only once; the top ten take 8% to 9.5%. The J gene is TRBJ2-1, the V gene TRBV19, with 9 positions matching TRBD1. Sequencing used PBMCs, obtained around atezolizumab (anti-PD-L1) treatment. This TCR was recovered from a man aged 60-69 years with urothelial cancer. The CDR3: CASSPRTGENEQFF. DNA for the CDR3: TGTGCCAGTAGTCCGCGGACAGGGGAAAATGAGCAGTTCTTC.